This TCR beta chain was retrieved from a study of blood T cell repertoires in COVID-19 (dated by TCRdb to about 2020). General notes on the study: For ImmuneRACE Cohort 3, a participant was defined as recovered based on two consecutive negative NP/OP PCR tests, clearance by a healthcare professional, or resolution of symptoms. Sample metadata almost always included a de-identified subject ID, COVID-19 status, age in years and sex. The repertoires were released in a freely available public database meant as a resource for research on the immune response to SARS-CoV-2. Samples covering the acute and convalescent phases of COVID-19 were provided by collaborators in the United States, Italy and Spain. Where HLA class I and class II types were available, the types were taken from metadata supplied by the sample provider, not from assay-based typing. The material from the prospective study consisted of cDNA or gDNA derived from T cells, B-cell-depleted T cells, or PBMCs. Deeply sampled blood TCRbeta repertoires from subjects exposed to, actively infected with, or recovered from COVID-19 were included in the dataset. The samples were drawn from the first 160 participants of the ongoing ImmuneRACE study and from some 1,300 subjects provided by 6 global collaborators.

Study-wide findings and limitations: Clinical and demographic metadata were provided uncurated, with the amount varying by source and participant.

Enrolling through a virtual design, the prospective study's participants ranged in age from roughly 18 to 95 years and lived across 20 to 25 United States geographic areas. To assign participants to cohorts, the prospective study relied on clinical history that participants themselves reported in a screening survey and a study questionnaire. In the prospective study, mobile phlebotomists collected whole blood, serum and a nasopharyngeal or oropharyngeal swab from each participant. Additional blood draws and questionnaires over an approximately two-month period could optionally be provided by prospective study participants. Prospective study blood samples were shipped either frozen or at room temperature before DNA extraction. TCRbeta CDR3 regions were amplified from genomic DNA by means of the immunoSEQ Assay, a bias-controlled multiplex PCR. The study's own analysis went as follows. Nucleated cell counts per sample were estimated from amplification of reference gene primers within the assay. To quantify the absolute abundance of each unique TCRbeta CDR3 rearrangement, sequence reads were collapsed and filtered. For each sample, productive Simpson clonality was calculated as the square root of Simpson's diversity index over productive rearrangements. As stored in TCRdb, this immuneACCESS dataset retains in-frame rearrangements with V and J assigned. A fraction of the clones does not appear; measured against another copy, unresolved V genes explain less than half of the discrepancy, and the remainder lacks a known reason. The V and J calls and the clone size are those of that table, but D and trimming were determined from the DNA. This sample has 250,000 to 300,000 clones in its table, and around nine tenths of those were observed once. The leading ten clones occupy under 2.5% of the sample.

As to this clone: Its target antigen remains unknown. Nothing much larger sits one base from this clone, and base qualities are not available.

This sequence originates from a woman aged 55 to 70 in a cohort exposed to, infected with or recovered from COVID-19 (not recorded which). The specimen was PBMCs or T cells enriched from blood (not recorded which).

The CDR3: CASSQDSRGHEQFF. The DNA sequence is given as TGCGCCAGCAGCCAAGACTCTAGAGGCCATGAGCAGTTCTTC. The chain links TRBV4-3 with TRBJ2-1, with the D gene too uncertain to name. In the germline V gene, CDR1 corresponds to LGHNA and CDR2 to YSLEER. The germline ends are 11 bases apart after V is trimmed by 0 bases and J by 8 bases. From the cysteine through the phenylalanine, the CDR3 covers 14 amino acids. CDR3 DNA only is kept here, 42 bases in frame from base 1.